This TCR beta chain was sequenced during a study of T cell repertoires in cytomegalovirus infection. Background on the study: Public signatures in TCR beta pointed to CMV infection and matching HLA type.

Via MiXCR, TCRdb re-called the reads, giving one row per CDR3 protein. The data show 150,000 to 200,000 distinct CDR3 sequences, roughly 17% seen once. The V end was cut by 7 bases, the J end by 0 bases, with 19 bases between. This CDR3 is built from 17 residues. Germline loops: CDR1 SEHNR, CDR2 FQNEAQ (reference sequence). This sequence joins TRBV7-9 and TRBJ2-1; D assignment may be TRBD1 or TRBD2 (5 bases each). The clonotype was recovered from a human donor in good health (CMV status not recorded). Some clones in this sample may be carry-over from other donors' samples. The sequencing input was CD8+ T cells from PBMCs. CDR3: CASTRRGEGYSYNEQFF. The CDR3 DNA follows: TGTGCCAGCACCCGAAGGGGAGAGGGCTACTCCTACAATGAGCAGTTCTTC.